This passage covers 5 T cell receptor beta chains from one sample sequenced in a study of human CD4 T cells and Enterobacteriaceae. Libraries were prepared by immunoSEQ multiplex PCR; TCRdb keeps only in-frame clonotypes and omits some of them. The sample shows 25,000 to 30,000 clones, about 80% of them seen only once. Sorting took every CD4+ cell except CD45RA+CCR7+CD95- naive cells, reaching over 95% purity. What was sequenced was memory CD4+ T cells from blood. These receptor sequences come from a human donor in good health.

This rearrangement joins TRBV18 to TRBJ2-2; 10 bases align to TRBD1. In germline, CDR1 is KGHSH, CDR2 LQKENI. V shed 3 bases, J shed 5 bases, and the junction held 9 bases outside the gene matches. The CDR3 extends over 17 amino acids. This CDR3 is CASSPPGTGVQTGELFF. The CDR3 region has the DNA TGTGCCAGCTCACCGCCCGGGACAGGGGTTCAGACCGGGGAGCTGTTTTTT.

The chain combines TRBV4-2 with TRBJ2-5; 11 bases agree with TRBD2. The J segment lost 3 bases and the V segment lost 3 bases, leaving 6 bases of the junction unmatched. Looked up from germline, CDR1 is LGHNA and CDR2 is YNFKEQ. This CDR3 has 16 amino acids. This CDR3 is CASSHEPGLAEETQYF. The DNA for the CDR3 is TGTGCCAGCAGCCACGAACCGGGACTAGCGGAAGAGACCCAGTACTTC.

The gene calls are TRBV7-9 and TRBJ2-5; 15 bases align to TRBD2. The CDR3 totals 18 residues. Germline values: CDR1 SEHNR, CDR2 FQNEAQ (reference sequence). Losses at the gene ends were 3 bases for V and 5 bases for J; bases not matched to a gene: 10. Here the CDR3 reads CASSFGTSGRRTGETQYF. The CDR3, as DNA: TGTGCCAGCAGCTTCGGGACTAGCGGGAGGAGAACGGGCGAGACCCAGTACTTC.

The chain carries TRBV7-6 and TRBJ2-1; 11 bases are shared with TRBD1. This CDR3 comprises 15 residues. V gave up 5 bases and J gave up 6 bases; unmatched junction bases: 6. Germline CDR1 reads SGHVS; CDR2 reads FNYEAQ. The CDR3 spells CASSPGGTGGNEQFF. The CDR3 nucleotides are TGTGCCAGCAGCCCTGGCGGGACAGGGGGCAATGAGCAGTTCTTC.

The chain is built from TRBV11-2 and TRBJ2-5; D may be TRBD1 (5 bases). The CDR3 covers 13 residues. Germline-derived CDR1 and CDR2 are SGHAT and FQNNGV. V was shortened by 6 bases and J by 5 bases, with 13 bases between the two germline ends. CDR3 sequence (DNA): TGTGCCAGCAGGCAACAGGCCCGGGAGACCCAGTACTTC. Protein: CASRQQARETQYF. Filled out from reference TRBV11-2 and TRBJ2-5, the complete variable domain reads EAGVAQSPRYKIIEKRQSVAFWCNPISGHATLYWYQQILGQGPKLLIQFQNNGVVDDSQLPKDRFSAERLKGVDSTLKIQPAKLEDSAVYLCASRQQARETQYFGPGTRLLVL.